This TCR beta chain originates from a study of CD8+ T cells in alopecia areata. Regarding the study as a whole: Many expanded lesional clones persisted in scalp and blood during tofacitinib. Higher clonality and more expanded CD8+ clones appeared in lesional than normal scalp. How baseline CD8+ expansion relates to response remains uncertain (there was one nonresponder).

Germline assignment: CDR1 MNHEY and CDR2 SMNVEV (reference sequence). The J segment lost 5 bases and the V segment lost 4 bases, leaving 10 bases of the junction unmatched. CDR3 length equals 15 residues. Note on this clone: The antigen is undetermined.

Treatment defined: oral pan-JAK inhibitor, 5-10 mg twice daily. Researchers took lesional scalp punch biopsies and peripheral blood from people who were alopecia areata patients. Extracted RNA was reverse transcribed into cDNA, the sequencing template. Sequenced by immunoSEQ multiplex PCR; TCRdb stores in-frame clones only, minus some. Of 120,000 or so clones listed, about three fifths are singletons. This chain links TRBV27 with TRBJ2-5; TRBD1 matches at 7 bases. Here the sequenced sample was CD8+ T cells sorted from blood, taken at week 4, from a patient treated with tofacitinib. The clonotype was recovered from a human donor with alopecia areata. The CDR3 DNA reads TGTGCCAGCAGTTCCCACACAGGGGAAGGGGAGACCCAGTACTTC. It codes for CASSSHTGEGETQYF.